The sequence of this T cell receptor beta chain was determined in a study of Ad26.COV2.S vaccination and SARS-CoV-2 variants. Overall study context: In the COV1001 trial, the donor was in the Ad26.COV2.S arm.

CDR1 is ENHRY and CDR2 is SYGVKD in the germline V gene. Trimming took 6 bases from V and 3 from J, leaving 26 bases between them. The CDR3 runs 18 residues. Generated by immunoSEQ multiplex PCR, the TCRdb table keeps only in-frame clones and is missing some. Here the sample spans 300,000 to 400,000 clones, approximately 86% being singletons. The treatment is: 15 to 20 received Ad26.COV2.S at low or high dose, single or two shots; 5 received placebo; per-sample allocation not given. Collection of samples fell on day 63 after the first vaccine or placebo injection. The vaccine delivered Wuhan-strain SARS-CoV-2 spike through an Ad26 vector.

Sequencing was performed on peripheral blood, taken in a trial of Ad26.COV2.S vaccine versus placebo. The clonotype comes from a person aged 18 to 59 who received the Ad26.COV2.S COVID-19 vaccine or a placebo. This sequence joins TRBV10-3 and TRBJ1-1, with D possibly matching TRBD1 (6 bases). CDR3 coding DNA: TGTGCCATCAGCAAACAGGGATCCACCGGTGGGGCTGACACTGAAGCTTTCTTT. This encodes CAISKQGSTGGADTEAFF.